What follows are 20 T cell receptor beta chains derived from one specimen sequenced in a study of cytomegalovirus exposure and HLA in healthy donors (dated by TCRdb to 2016 to 2017). The library came from the immunoSEQ multiplex PCR assay. A mixture of 60 forward primers for TCR Vbeta segments and 13 reverse primers for TCR Jbeta segments was used in the multiplex PCR. TCRdb re-hosts the immuneACCESS table, in-frame sequences only. Its copies lack some clones; in the studies checked, an unresolved V gene accounts for under half of them, and the cause for the rest is not known. The sample table contains around 180,000 clones; only one count was recorded for around 73% of them. The ten largest account for under 2.5% of the sample. Sequencing input: PBMCs. These TCRs come from a man aged 55 to 70 in good health and CMV-seronegative.

This clone was found once. The chain combines TRBV18 with TRBJ2-4, with D possibly being TRBD2 (5 bases). Trimming cost V 2 bases and J 8 bases, with 10 bases left between them. CDR3 size: 13 residues. Looked up from germline, CDR1 is KGHSH and CDR2 is LQKENI. The CDR3 DNA is TGTGCCAGCTCACCAGCGCCGAGGGACATTCAGTACTTC. Amino acids: CASSPAPRDIQYF.

This chain uses TRBV27 with TRBJ2-5; 8 nucleotides line up with TRBD2. The J segment lost 4 bases and the V segment lost 6 bases, leaving 16 bases of the junction unmatched. CDR3 length: 17 amino acids. Germline CDR1 and CDR2: MNHEY and SMNVEV (reference sequence). Here the CDR3 reads CASSKLRSGGPGETQYF. CDR3 DNA: TGTGCCAGCAGCAAGTTACGATCGGGGGGGCCGGGAGAGACCCAGTACTTC.

This clone was counted a single time. The chain links TRBV10-2 to TRBJ2-1, with D possibly matching TRBD2 (5 bases). This CDR3 has 13 residues. Germline V gene sequence: CDR1 WSHSY, CDR2 SAAADI. V was pared by 8 bases and J by 5 bases, with 13 bases between. This chain's CDR3 is CASVRVGNNEQFF. The DNA for the CDR3 is TGCGCCAGCGTGCGGGTAGGGAACAATGAGCAGTTCTTC.

This clone showed up just once. The rearrangement uses TRBV6-5 and TRBJ2-6, with TRBD2 identical over 7 bases. CDR1 MNHEY and CDR2 SVGAGI come from the germline V gene. CDR3 length equals 16 residues. The trim removed 0 bases at V and 9 bases at J, leaving 8 bases unmatched. CDR3 sequence: CASSYSTGGKGNVLTF. In DNA form, the CDR3 reads TGTGCCAGCAGTTACTCGACGGGGGGTAAGGGCAACGTCCTGACTTTC.

V and J are TRBV9 and TRBJ1-2; 9 nucleotides match TRBD1. The CDR3 has 14 residues. Germline assignment: CDR1 SGDLS and CDR2 YYNGEE. V was pared by 3 bases and J by 3 bases, with 3 bases of the junction left unmatched. The CDR3 DNA reads as TGTGCCAGCAGCGGGGACAGGGCTGACTATGGCTACACCTTC. It specifies CASSGDRADYGYTF.

The V call is TRBV2, the J call TRBJ2-6; a possible D gene is TRBD1 (5 bases). The CDR3 extends over 18 amino acids. The V gene lost 6 bases and the J gene lost 0 bases, with 18 bases spanning the gap. Germline-derived CDR1 and CDR2 are SNHLY and FYNNEI. CDR3 protein: CASSPWGRRASGANVLTF. CDR3 DNA sequence: TGTGCCAGCAGCCCCTGGGGCAGGAGAGCCTCTGGGGCCAACGTCCTGACTTTC.

The chain has TRBV5-6 and TRBJ2-5; 7 bases are a match to TRBD1. The CDR3 loop spans 15 amino acids. After removal of 3 bases from V and 5 bases from J, the junction contained 10 bases not matched to a gene. Germline loops: CDR1 SGHDT, CDR2 YYEEEE. CDR3 nucleotide sequence: TGTGCCAGCAGCTACCGGACAGGATGGGGGGAGACCCAGTACTTC. This encodes CASSYRTGWGETQYF.

As concerns this clone: A read error may account for a junction end that differs from germline. The chain is built from TRBV6-1 and TRBJ1-5; D unclear. The CDR3 sequence is 13 residues long. Germline-derived CDR1 and CDR2 are MNHNS and SASEGT. The CDR3 region has the DNA TGTGCCAGCAGTGAGCGGGAAGGTCAGCCCCAGAATTTT. This codes for CASSEREGQPQNF.

The chain links TRBV4-1 to TRBJ2-2; 8 bases are a match to TRBD1. The CDR3 has 15 amino acids. V was clipped by 4 bases and J by 2 bases; unmatched bases: 3. The germline CDR1 and CDR2 sequences are MGHRA and YSYEKL. CDR3 residues: CASSLGQGNTGELFF. The CDR3 DNA sequence: TGCGCCAGCAGCCTCGGACAGGGTAACACCGGGGAGCTGTTTTTT.

This chain uses TRBV18 with TRBJ2-1; no definite D call. The germline gives CDR1 KGHSH, CDR2 LQKENI. The CDR3 is 12 amino acids. V lost 2 bases to trimming and J lost 6 bases, with 5 bases between them. CDR3 amino acids: CASSPILNEQFF. In nucleotides, the CDR3 is TGTGCCAGCTCACCAATCCTCAATGAGCAGTTCTTC.

The V and J genes are TRBV29-1 and TRBJ1-5; D is ambiguous. Germline CDR1 and CDR2: SQVTM and ANQGSEA. This CDR3 comprises 13 residues. Trimming left V 0 bases short and J 0 bases short, with 3 bases between. The CDR3 bases are TGCAGCGTTGAAGAGCGTAGCAATCAGCCCCAGCATTTT. Translating it yields CSVEERSNQPQHF. The full variable domain, completed using reference TRBV29-1 and TRBJ1-5, is SAVISQKPSRDICQRGTSLTIQCQVDSQVTMMFWYRQQPGQSLTLIATANQGSEATYESGFVIDKFPISRPNLTFSTLTVSNMSPEDSSIYLCSVEERSNQPQHFGDGTRLSIL.

A few counts support this clone. The rearrangement uses TRBV18 and TRBJ1-4; no clear D gene. CDR3 length: 17 residues. Trimming shortened V by 3 bases and J by 1 base, and 15 bases separated the two germline ends. Germline lookup yields CDR1 KGHSH and CDR2 LQKENI. The CDR3 DNA is TGTGCCAGCTCACCTACCCTGGCAAGCGGAACTAATGAAAAACTGTTTTTT. Amino acids: CASSPTLASGTNEKLFF.

The J gene is TRBJ2-5, the V gene TRBV5-4, with 7 nucleotides matching TRBD1. The ends lost 2 bases at V and 4 bases at J; junction bases unmatched: 8. The CDR3 consists of 15 residues. Germline V gene lookup returns CDR1 SGHNT and CDR2 YYREEE (reference sequence). The CDR3 reads CASSFHRGSLETQYF. The CDR3 DNA is TGTGCCAGCAGCTTCCACAGGGGTTCTCTAGAGACCCAGTACTTC.

This clone was counted a single time. This chain connects TRBV15 to TRBJ1-4, with a tentative D call TRBD1 (6 bases). Per the germline V gene, CDR1 is LNHNV and CDR2 is YYDKDF (reference sequence). V dropped 3 bases and J dropped 6 bases, with 14 bases sitting between them. The CDR3 is made up of 15 amino acids. Here the CDR3 reads CATSSPGEEDEKLFF. The CDR3 DNA follows: TGTGCCACCAGCAGCCCAGGGGAAGAGGATGAAAAACTGTTTTTT.

There are a few counts of this clone. The chain recombines TRBV6-5 with TRBJ2-5; D is possibly TRBD1 (6 bases). The CDR3 loop spans 13 amino acids. V lost 6 bases and J lost 11, with 19 bases in between. The germline CDR1 and CDR2 sequences are MNHEY and SVGAGI. The CDR3 nucleotides read TGTGCCAGCAGCTTCACAGGGAAGGGGGAGCAGTACTTC. Encoded protein: CASSFTGKGEQYF.

This clone qualifies as medium-sized. CDR3 nucleotides: TGTGCCAGCAGCCCCGGGACTAGCGGGACCCTGCTCTGGGCCAACGTCCTGACTTTC. It codes for CASSPGTSGTLLWANVLTF. The chain couples TRBV5-6 to TRBJ2-6; 13 bases match TRBD2. In germline, CDR1 is SGHDT, CDR2 YYEEEE. Trimming cost V 4 bases and J 5 bases; bases outside gene matches: 12. CDR3 length equals 19 residues.

The chain combines TRBV7-2 with TRBJ1-1; 8 nucleotides align to TRBD1. The CDR3 totals 15 residues. The junction had 9 bases not matched to a gene; V was cut back by 5 bases and J by 4 bases. The germline CDR1 and CDR2 sequences are SGHTA and FQGNSA. CDR3 sequence reads: CASSPQGADSTEAFF. The CDR3 nucleotides read TGTGCCAGCAGCCCTCAGGGGGCCGATAGCACTGAAGCTTTCTTT. The whole variable domain, remainder taken from reference TRBV7-2 and TRBJ1-1, is GAGVSQSPSNKVTEKGKDVELRCDPISGHTALYWYRQSLGQGLEFLIYFQGNSAPDKSGLPSDRFSAERTGGSVSTLTIQRTQQEDSAVYLCASSPQGADSTEAFFGQGTRLTVV.

The chain employs TRBV5-1 and TRBJ2-1; 9 positions match TRBD2. Per germline, CDR1 SGHRS and CDR2 YFSETQ. After removal of 5 bases from V and 7 bases from J, the junction contained 10 bases not matched to a gene. This CDR3 has 15 residues. This CDR3 is CASRLSGSPLNEQFF. CDR3 in DNA: TGCGCCAGCAGACTTAGCGGGAGCCCATTGAATGAGCAGTTCTTC.

The rearrangement links TRBV7-2 to TRBJ1-2, with 8 bases fitting TRBD1. CDR3 length: 13 amino acids. Germline V gives CDR1 SGHTA, CDR2 FQGNSA. The V gene end was trimmed by 3 bases and the J gene end by 7 bases; junction bases not matched to a gene: 4. This CDR3 reads CASSFQGAGGYTF. In nucleotides, the CDR3 is TGTGCCAGCAGCTTCCAGGGGGCTGGTGGCTACACCTTC.

The chain carries TRBV5-4 and TRBJ2-1, with 10 positions matching TRBD2. V dropped 7 bases and J dropped 8; count of bases not matched to a gene: 9. CDR1 and CDR2 from the germline V gene are SGHNT and YYREEE (reference sequence). The CDR3 loop spans 14 amino acids. The CDR3 nucleotides are TGTGCCAGCCGAATACTAGCGGGGTATCATGAGCAGTTCTTC. Its protein product is CASRILAGYHEQFF.